Listed here are 3 T cell receptor beta chains from one sample, sequenced in a study of T cells in Graves' hyperthyroidism and ophthalmopathy. RNA transcripts served as the template for amplifying TCR beta CDR3 regions. An initial round of RT-PCR targeting the TCR CDR3 relied on the HTBI primer set. TCRdb redid the calling of the multiplex PCR reads with MiXCR, one entry per CDR3 protein. The table lists approximately 300,000 distinct CDR3 sequences, 15% to 20% of them singletons. Sequenced: blood. These receptors were taken from a man aged 30-40 years with Graves' hyperthyroidism.

This clonotype has just a few counts. The chain joins TRBV15 to TRBJ2-1, with 12 bases fitting TRBD2. With V trimmed by 0 bases and J by 4 bases, 4 bases remained unmatched. This CDR3 region has 17 residues. Germline V gene sequence: CDR1 LNHNV, CDR2 YYDKDF (reference sequence). This chain's CDR3 is CATSRDRGLAGYNEQFF. The CDR3 DNA is TGTGCCACCAGCAGAGATCGGGGACTAGCGGGTTACAATGAGCAGTTCTTC.

V gene TRBV19 combines with J gene TRBJ2-1; TRBD2 aligns across 7 bases. Germline V gene lookup returns CDR1 LNHDA and CDR2 SQIVND (reference sequence). The V segment lost 3 bases and the J segment 6 bases; nucleotides outside the gene matches: 2. CDR3 length: 13 residues. CDR3 DNA sequence: TGTGCCAGTAGTATGTCTAGCGGCAATGAGCAGTTCTTC. This encodes CASSMSSGNEQFF.

This clonotype came up many times. The chain carries TRBV12-3 or TRBV12-4 and TRBJ1-1; D is uncertain. The CDR3 is 13 residues long. V was cut by 6 bases and J by 4 bases, with 12 bases left in between. Here the CDR3 reads CASSQEGGTEAFF. CDR3 in DNA: TGTGCCAGCAGCCAAGAGGGCGGCACTGAAGCTTTCTTT.